This T cell receptor (beta chain) was identified in a study of cytomegalovirus exposure and HLA in healthy donors. Whole-study context: Within the Caucasian-associated ancestry cluster were approximately 77% of the approximately 400 genotyped donors.

With 60 Vbeta and 13 Jbeta primers, the PCR was carried out. Method: immunoSEQ multiplex PCR; TCRdb's copy keeps in-frame clones and lacks some. The sample lists roughly 80,000 clones, about 74% seen once, with over 5% in the top ten. This clone came up a few times. CDR3 length: 16 amino acids. Germline V gene data show CDR1 as MDHEN and CDR2 as SYDVKM. V was clipped by 7 bases and J by 0 bases; unmatched bases: 7. This sequence originates from a woman aged 50 to 60 in good health and CMV-seropositive. The chain is built from TRBV28 and TRBJ2-7, with 12 bases matching TRBD2. Sequenced material: PBMCs. The CDR3 nucleotides read TGTGCCAGCAAAGGACTAGCGGGACCGAACTCCTACGAGCAGTACTTC. Translation: CASKGLAGPNSYEQYF.